These 25 T cell receptor beta chains originate from one sample sequenced in a study of shared clonotypes between healthy human individuals. The repertoire was sequenced with immunoSEQ multiplex PCR; TCRdb's copy has only in-frame clones and lacks some. In the table there are 2 million to 2.5 million clones, approximately 94% of which are singletons. Sample: naive CD4+ T cells sorted from blood. Documented subset: CD45RA+ positively selected. All receptors come from a man aged 18 to 30 in good health.

In its sample, this clone was seen once. The CDR3 loop reads CASKMDTYNSPLHF. In nucleotides, the CDR3 is TGTGCCAGCAAGATGGACACCTATAATTCACCCCTCCACTTT. This sequence joins TRBV6-1 and TRBJ1-6; possible D gene TRBD1, 5 bases. Germline V gene sequence: CDR1 MNHNS, CDR2 SASEGT. This CDR3 contains 14 residues. Trimming left V 7 bases short and J 2 bases short, with 9 bases between.

This clone has only one observation. The chain links TRBV5-1 to TRBJ2-3, with 7 bases fitting TRBD1. Looked up from germline, CDR1 is SGHRS and CDR2 is YFSETQ. The V gene end was trimmed by 5 bases and the J gene end by 0 bases; junction bases not matched to a gene: 6. The length of the CDR3 is 15 residues. Written as DNA, the CDR3 is TGCGCCAGCAGAGGGACAGATTTAAGCACAGATACGCAGTATTTT. This gives the protein CASRGTDLSTDTQYF. The full variable domain, completed using reference TRBV5-1 and TRBJ2-3, is KAGVTQTPRYLIKTRGQQVTLSCSPISGHRSVSWYQQTPGQGLQFLFEYFSETQRNKGNFPGRFSGRQFSNSRSEMNVSTLELGDSALYLCASRGTDLSTDTQYFGPGTRLTVL.

This clone has just one count. The J gene is TRBJ1-2, the V gene TRBV14; 9 positions agree with TRBD1. Per germline, CDR1 SGHDN and CDR2 FVKESK. Losses at the gene ends were 4 bases for V and 8 bases for J; bases not matched to a gene: 5. This CDR3 region has 13 residues. The CDR3 sequence: CASSLDRGGGYTF. CDR3 DNA: TGTGCCAGCAGCCTTGACAGGGGGGGCGGCTACACCTTC. Drawing the rest from reference TRBV14 and TRBJ1-2, the complete variable domain is EAGVTQFPSHSVIEKGQTVTLRCDPISGHDNLYWYRRVMGKEIKFLLHFVKESKQDESGMPNNRFLAERTGGTYSTLKVQPAELEDSGVYFCASSLDRGGGYTFGSGTRLTVV.

The chain uses TRBV19 and TRBJ2-1; 11 bases map to TRBD2. The junction had 1 base not matched to a gene; V was cut back by 6 bases and J by 3 bases. The CDR3 has 14 residues. Looked up from germline, CDR1 is LNHDA and CDR2 is SQIVND (reference sequence). CDR3 sequence (DNA): TGTGCCAGTAGGGGACTAGCGGACTACAATGAGCAGTTCTTC. This sequence encodes CASRGLADYNEQFF. The full variable domain, rest sourced from reference TRBV19 and TRBJ2-1, is DGGITQSPKYLFRKEGQNVTLSCEQNLNHDAMYWYRQDPGQGLRLIYYSQIVNDFQKGDIAEGYSVSREKKESFPLTVTSAQKNPTAFYLCASRGLADYNEQFFGPGTRLTVL.

This clone came up a few times. This sequence joins TRBV29-1 and TRBJ2-3; D is unclear. Per the germline V gene, CDR1 is SQVTM and CDR2 is ANQGSEA. V was pared by 2 bases and J by 2 bases, with 2 bases between. There are 11 residues in the CDR3. CDR3 sequence reads: CSVEPTDTQYF. Here the CDR3 DNA reads TGCAGCGTTGAACCCACAGATACGCAGTATTTT.

V gene TRBV7-9 combines with J gene TRBJ1-4, with D unresolved. The CDR3 runs 13 residues. Trimming left V 6 bases short and J 5 bases short, with 10 bases between. CDR1 and CDR2 (germline): SEHNR, FQNEAQ (reference sequence). The CDR3 here is CASRPGPNEKLFF. In nucleotides, the CDR3 is TGTGCCAGCAGACCCGGCCCGAATGAAAAACTGTTTTTT.

This chain links TRBV2 with TRBJ1-5, with TRBD1 identical over 7 bases. J was trimmed by 9 bases and V by 6 bases; bases with no gene match: 11. Germline-derived CDR1 and CDR2 are SNHLY and FYNNEI. The CDR3 spans 14 residues. Here the CDR3 reads CASRPDRAMGPQHF. Written as DNA, the CDR3 is TGTGCCAGCAGACCCGACAGGGCCATGGGGCCCCAGCATTTT.

The J gene is TRBJ1-6, the V gene TRBV9; D is unresolved. The germline V and J ends were trimmed by 0 bases and 8 bases, with 12 bases remaining between them. Germline V gene lookup returns CDR1 SGDLS and CDR2 YYNGEE. CDR3 size: 15 residues. The CDR3 protein is CASSVGATGDSPLHF. CDR3 DNA: TGTGCCAGCAGCGTAGGAGCCACTGGGGATTCACCCCTCCACTTT.

The chain joins TRBV11-2 to TRBJ2-1; the match to TRBD2 covers 10 bases. Germline V gene data show CDR1 as SGHAT and CDR2 as FQNNGV. J lost 6 bases, V lost 4 bases, and 15 bases had no gene match. The CDR3 is 18 residues long. CDR3 region: CASSSPVQGAGGLNEQFF. CDR3 nucleotides: TGTGCCAGCAGCTCCCCTGTACAAGGAGCGGGGGGGCTCAATGAGCAGTTCTTC.

The CDR3 spells CASSILAGEADTQYF. DNA for the CDR3: TGTGCCAGTAGTATACTAGCGGGAGAGGCAGATACGCAGTATTTT. The genes are TRBV19 and TRBJ2-3; TRBD2 matches 10 bases. The V gene's germline CDR1 is LNHDA and CDR2 SQIVND (reference sequence). The CDR3 consists of 15 residues. V trimming: 2 bases; J trimming: 4 bases; junction bases outside the gene matches: 3.

The chain combines TRBV6-5 with TRBJ1-6; TRBD1 is a possible D gene (5 bases). CDR1 MNHEY and CDR2 SVGAGI come from the germline V gene. V gave up 10 bases and J gave up 13 bases, with 23 bases separating them. The CDR3 extends over 14 amino acids. As DNA, the CDR3 is TGTGCCACCCGTGGAGGGGCGCGGGGTTCGCCCCTCCACTTT. It encodes CATRGGARGSPLHF.

This clone came up once. The V gene is TRBV6-8, the J gene TRBJ2-7; D may be TRBD1 (6 bases). Germline assignment: CDR1 MNHGY and CDR2 SAAAGT. The CDR3 loop spans 14 amino acids. The V gene lost 11 bases and the J gene lost 3 bases, with 20 bases spanning the gap. In DNA form, the CDR3 reads TGTGCCTCTTATCAAACGGACAGACACTACGAGCAGTACTTC. It is translated as CASYQTDRHYEQYF.

Notes on this clone: This sample also contains other DNA sequences that code for the same CDR3. The V and J genes are TRBV6-1 and TRBJ1-5; perhaps TRBD1 as D (5 bases). Germline CDR1 and CDR2: MNHNS and SASEGT. V gave up 2 bases and J gave up 4 bases, with 9 bases separating them. The CDR3 totals 14 residues. CDR3 residues: CASSETRGNQPQHF. The DNA for the CDR3 is TGTGCCAGCAGTGAAACTAGGGGTAATCAGCCCCAGCATTTT.

The chain links TRBV30 to TRBJ1-1, with TRBD1 matching over 9 bases. Trimming at V came to 3 bases and at J to 10 bases, leaving 9 bases not matched to a gene. CDR3 length: 13 residues. Germline V CDR1 and CDR2: GTSNPN, SVGIG (reference sequence). DNA of the CDR3: TGTGCCTGGAGAGGGACAGGGACGACAGGAGCTTTCTTT. This translates into CAWRGTGTTGAFF.

The gene calls are TRBV20-1 and TRBJ2-5; D is unresolved. The CDR3 has 11 amino acids. Germline V CDR1 and CDR2: DFQATT, SNEGSKA (reference sequence). V was trimmed by 6 bases and J by 5 bases, leaving 10 bases between them. The CDR3 loop is CSAEGRETQYF. CDR3 DNA sequence: TGCAGTGCCGAAGGTCGGGAGACCCAGTACTTC.

The chain joins TRBV7-2 to TRBJ1-6; perhaps TRBD1 as D (5 bases). This CDR3 has 15 amino acids. V was clipped by 4 bases and J by 10 bases, with 17 bases between them. From germline, CDR1 is SGHTA and CDR2 FQGNSA. In DNA form, the CDR3 reads TGTGCCAGCAGCTCCTTCCTCGGAGGGGTATCACCCCTCCACTTT. Amino acid sequence: CASSSFLGGVSPLHF.

V gene TRBV5-1 combines with J gene TRBJ1-6, with 7 bases fitting TRBD1. With V trimmed by 5 bases and J by 0 bases, 8 bases remained unmatched. This CDR3 region has 17 residues. Germline assignment: CDR1 SGHRS and CDR2 YFSETQ. The CDR3 sequence is CASSDRVFSSYNSPLHF. In DNA, the CDR3 is TGCGCCAGCAGTGACAGGGTCTTCAGCTCCTATAATTCACCCCTCCACTTT.

The chain employs TRBV7-2 and TRBJ2-7; possible D gene TRBD2, 5 bases. Trimming took 3 bases from V and 5 from J, leaving 14 bases between them. The germline V gene encodes CDR1 SGHTA and CDR2 FQGNSA. CDR3 length equals 14 residues. CDR3 sequence reads: CASSFFGEFDEQYF. CDR3 DNA: TGTGCCAGCAGCTTCTTCGGGGAATTCGACGAGCAGTACTTC. The entire variable domain, with the rest obtained from reference TRBV7-2 and TRBJ2-7, is as follows: GAGVSQSPSNKVTEKGKDVELRCDPISGHTALYWYRQSLGQGLEFLIYFQGNSAPDKSGLPSDRFSAERTGGSVSTLTIQRTQQEDSAVYLCASSFFGEFDEQYFGPGTRLTVT.

This clone was found once. This chain uses TRBV7-9 with TRBJ1-2, with TRBD1 matching 7 bases. Germline V lookup: CDR1 SEHNR, CDR2 FQNEAQ (reference sequence). The CDR3 has 17 amino acids. With 1 base clipped from V and 4 bases from J, the junction kept 12 bases outside the gene matches. In nucleotides, the CDR3 is TGTGCCAGCAGCTTAGAGGTTGCGGGACGGGACAGCTATGGCTACACCTTC. Translated, it gives CASSLEVAGRDSYGYTF.

The chain employs TRBV12-5 and TRBJ2-1; unclear D gene. CDR3 size: 12 residues. Germline CDR1 and CDR2: LGHNT and FRNRAP. The V end lost 2 bases, the J end lost 6 bases, and 5 bases lay between the germline ends. CDR3: CASGLSSNEQFF. CDR3 nucleotide sequence: TGTGCTAGTGGTTTGAGCTCCAATGAGCAGTTCTTC.

The chain uses TRBV19 and TRBJ2-1, with 10 bases fitting TRBD2. The V and J ends lost 3 bases and 6 bases, in that order; junction bases with no gene match: 5. Germline assignment: CDR1 LNHDA and CDR2 SQIVND (reference sequence). This CDR3 is built from 15 residues. CDR3 bases: TGTGCCAGTAGTATGAGACTAGCGGGCATCAATGAGCAGTTCTTC. It encodes CASSMRLAGINEQFF.

This chain connects TRBV27 to TRBJ2-3; the D gene could be TRBD1 or TRBD2 (6 bases each). Per germline, CDR1 MNHEY and CDR2 SMNVEV (reference sequence). The CDR3 loop spans 15 amino acids. The V and J ends lost 8 bases and 1 base respectively, with 16 bases between them. As DNA, the CDR3 is TGTGCCAGCTCCCTTTTGAGGGGGGGCACAGATACGCAGTATTTT. The encoded protein is CASSLLRGGTDTQYF.

V usage is TRBV6-5 and J usage is TRBJ1-1; D remains ambiguous. CDR1 and CDR2 (germline): MNHEY, SVGAGI. The CDR3 spans 10 residues. V was shortened by 5 bases and J by 11 bases, with 9 bases between the two germline ends. As DNA, the CDR3 is TGTGCCAGCAGTGAAGCGCACGCTTTCTTT. Its protein product is CASSEAHAFF.

The rearrangement uses TRBV7-9 and TRBJ2-1, with D uncertain. Germline CDR1 is SEHNR and CDR2 is FQNEAQ (reference sequence). The CDR3 is made up of 14 amino acids. The ends were cut back, 2 bases at V and 3 bases at J, with 8 bases in the middle. Here the CDR3 reads CASSLSGIYNEQFF. CDR3 coding DNA: TGTGCCAGCAGCTTATCGGGCATCTACAATGAGCAGTTCTTC.

This clone has only one observation. The chain carries TRBV5-1 and TRBJ2-1; 7 bases map to TRBD1. This CDR3 is 16 amino acids long. With 4 bases clipped from V and 2 bases from J, the junction kept 9 bases outside the gene matches. Per germline, CDR1 SGHRS and CDR2 YFSETQ. The CDR3 reads CASSTTGERAYNEQFF. In nucleotides, the CDR3 is TGCGCCAGCAGCACTACAGGGGAGAGGGCCTACAATGAGCAGTTCTTC.